These 9 T cell receptor beta chains were sequenced from one sample in a study of kidney transplant recipient with SARS-CoV-2 infection. TCRdb re-called the reads with MiXCR, one entry per CDR3 protein. Among 200,000 to 300,000 distinct CDR3 sequences, more than 25% were seen once, and the ten largest hold roughly 7%. This specimen was a blood sample, taken at baseline and around day 120 from a kidney transplant recipient. These receptors were taken from a male patient in his thirties who had COVID-19 and was a kidney transplant recipient. Part of the T cells may come from the graft donor.

For this clonotype: Possible read error: a much larger clone is one base away. V and J are TRBV6-2 or TRBV6-3 and TRBJ1-2; no firm D call. Germline V CDR1 and CDR2: MNHEY, SVGEGT. The length of the CDR3 is 17 residues. The CDR3 loop is CASSETNCIGKTYDYTF. The DNA for the CDR3 is TGTGCCAGCAGTGAGACTAACTGCATCGGAAAGACCTATGACTACACCTTC.

Concerning this clonotype: The junction does not match germline at one end; this may be a read error. The V and J genes are TRBV2 and TRBJ1-2, with 8 positions matching TRBD1. The germline V gene has CDR1 SNHLY and CDR2 FYNNEI. This CDR3 spans 13 amino acids. As DNA, the CDR3 is TGTGCCAGCAGTGAACAGGGGGCGCGTGGCCACACCTTC. Its protein is CASSEQGARGHTF.

In this sample, this clonotype turned up many times. This chain connects TRBV4-1 to TRBJ2-4, with TRBD2 identical over 12 bases. CDR3 length: 20 amino acids. Trimming took 0 bases from V and 0 from J; bases not matched to a gene: 9. Germline V gene sequence: CDR1 MGHRA, CDR2 YSYEKL. The CDR3 spells CASSQDYLAGGAIAKNIQYF. The CDR3 coding sequence is TGCGCCAGCAGCCAAGACTATCTAGCGGGAGGGGCCATAGCCAAAAACATTCAGTACTTC.

Written as DNA, the CDR3 is TGCAGTAGCGTAACACTTATTCTGGGAAAGACCTATGGCTACACCTTC. Protein: CSSVTLILGKTYGYTF. The chain employs TRBV17 and TRBJ1-2. TRBV17 carries the ORF label, with uncertain function. CDR3 length: 16 amino acids.

This clonotype was seen ten or more times. The V and J genes are TRBV7-9 and TRBJ1-2, with a weak D call TRBD1 (6 bases). CDR1 and CDR2 from the germline V gene are SEHNR and FQNEAQ (reference sequence). The CDR3 loop spans 16 amino acids. Deletions cut 2 bases from V and 0 bases from J, with 13 bases between. The CDR3 sequence: CASSLTTGAPNYGYTF. CDR3 bases: TGTGCCAGCAGCTTAACCACGGGGGCTCCTAACTATGGCTACACCTTC.

This clonotype has a count of ten or more. The chain joins TRBV3-1 to TRBJ1-2, with D uncertain. The CDR3 runs to 17 residues. V shed 5 bases and J shed 4 bases, with 23 bases lying between them. Germline lookup yields CDR1 LGHDT and CDR2 YNNKEL (reference sequence). The CDR3 sequence is CASSSAITLRKTYGYTF. The CDR3 DNA reads TGTGCCAGCAGCTCGGCTATCACCCTTCGAAAGACCTATGGCTACACCTTC.

To note about this clonotype: The junction and the germline gene differ at one end; a read error may be behind it. The chain is built from TRBV30 and TRBJ1-2, with D possibly matching TRBD1 (5 bases). This CDR3 is built from 16 residues. Germline loops: CDR1 GTSNPN, CDR2 SVGIG (reference sequence). In DNA, the CDR3 is TGTGACTGGACACGTCAGCGTTATAGAAAGACCTATGGCTACACCTTC. It specifies CDWTRQRYRKTYGYTF.

This clonotype was observed at least ten times. This chain uses TRBV6-6 with TRBJ1-1; TRBD1 might be the D (5 bases). Per germline, CDR1 MNHNY and CDR2 SVGAGI (reference sequence). Trimming left V 10 bases short and J 0 bases short, with 18 bases between. The CDR3 runs 15 residues. DNA for the CDR3: TGTGCCACGGGCTACGACAGAAACATGAACACTGAAGCTTTCTTT. It specifies CATGYDRNMNTEAFF.

A note on this clonotype: With a much larger clone just one base away, this may be a read error. The chain combines TRBV5-4 with TRBJ1-1; D remains ambiguous. This CDR3 has 13 amino acids. V lost 2 bases and J 6 bases, leaving 11 bases between the germline ends. The germline V gene has CDR1 SGHNT and CDR2 YYREEE (reference sequence). CDR3 sequence (DNA): TGTGCCAGCAGCTTCCGAGTGGTCCCTGAAGCTTTCTTT. This translates into CASSFRVVPEAFF.